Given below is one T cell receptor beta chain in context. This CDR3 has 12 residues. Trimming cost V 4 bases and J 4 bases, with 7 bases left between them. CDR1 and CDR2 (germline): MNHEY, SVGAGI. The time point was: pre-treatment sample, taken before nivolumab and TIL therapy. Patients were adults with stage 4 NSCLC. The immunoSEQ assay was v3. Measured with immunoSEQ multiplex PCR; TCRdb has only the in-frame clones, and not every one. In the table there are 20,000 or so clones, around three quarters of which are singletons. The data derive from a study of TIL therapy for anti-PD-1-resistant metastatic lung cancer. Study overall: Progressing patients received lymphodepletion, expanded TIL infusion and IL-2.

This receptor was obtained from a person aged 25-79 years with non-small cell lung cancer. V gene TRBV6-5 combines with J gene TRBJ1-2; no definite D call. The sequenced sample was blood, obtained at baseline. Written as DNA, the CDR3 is TGTGCCAGCAGTTCAACCAGCTATGGCTACACCTTC. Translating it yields CASSSTSYGYTF.